The T cell receptor (beta chain) under discussion was sequenced for a study of T cell changes during pregnancy in multiple sclerosis. Trimming took off 0 bases at V and 0 bases at J, with 12 bases between the two ends. CDR1 and CDR2 from the germline V gene are SGHDT and YYEEEE. The length of the CDR3 is 16 residues. TCRdb keeps only in-frame clones here, not all; method: immunoSEQ multiplex PCR. The sample yields almost 50,000 clones, approximately 92% seen once. This clone was picked up one time. The sequences come from peripheral blood, collected after pregnancy. The TCR comes from a female donor with multiple sclerosis, enrolled in a pregnancy study. This chain joins TRBV5-6 and TRBJ1-2; no definite D call. CDR3 DNA: TGTGCCAGCAGCTTGGTCAGGATCTCCCCTAACTATGGCTACACCTTC. This sequence encodes CASSLVRISPNYGYTF.